These 4 T cell receptor beta chains were all obtained from the same sample, sequenced in a study of blood T cell repertoires in COVID-19. Measured with immunoSEQ multiplex PCR; TCRdb has only the in-frame clones, and not every one. The sample lists about 87,000 clones, over 75% seen once, with over 8.5% in the top ten. Material: peripheral blood. The receptor source for this set is a man at least 80 years old with acute or convalescent COVID-19.

In this sample, this clone turned up a few times. The chain uses TRBV27 and TRBJ2-1; 8 positions match TRBD2. The germline V gene encodes CDR1 MNHEY and CDR2 SMNVEV (reference sequence). With V trimmed by 6 bases and J by 0 bases, 10 bases remained unmatched. The CDR3 has 17 amino acids. The CDR3 loop is CASSLWTSRRSYNEQFF. The CDR3 bases are TGTGCCAGCAGCCTCTGGACTAGCCGACGCTCCTACAATGAGCAGTTCTTC.

The chain has TRBV7-6 and TRBJ2-7; 10 bases are a match to TRBD2. Germline V gene sequence: CDR1 SGHVS, CDR2 FNYEAQ. CDR3 length: 17 residues. Trimming took 2 bases from V and 4 from J; bases not matched to a gene: 11. CDR3 DNA sequence: TGTGCCAGCAGCTTAAAGCCTAGCGGGGGTAGGGTGTACGAGCAGTACTTC. It encodes CASSLKPSGGRVYEQYF.

This CDR3 is CSASRPGYYGYTF. In nucleotides, the CDR3 is TGCAGTGCTAGTCGTCCGGGGTACTATGGCTACACCTTC. The rearrangement links TRBV20-1 to TRBJ1-2; D not resolved. Germline CDR1 DFQATT, CDR2 SNEGSKA (reference sequence). Trimming removed 3 bases from V and 3 bases from J, with 11 bases in between. There are 13 residues in the CDR3.

J is TRBJ2-5 and V is TRBV18; tentatively, D is TRBD1 (6 bases). Trimming left V 6 bases short and J 5 bases short, with 16 bases between. The CDR3 totals 14 residues. Germline V gives CDR1 KGHSH, CDR2 LQKENI. CDR3 residues: CASSPDMGAETQYF. CDR3 in DNA: TGTGCCAGCTCCCCGGACATGGGGGCTGAGACCCAGTACTTC.